Each of the 21 T cell receptor beta chains below was sequenced from the same sample in a study of tumor-infiltrating lymphocytes in localized non-small cell lung cancer. Repertoires were generated with immunoSEQ multiplex PCR, while TCRdb's copy carries only in-frame clones and drops some. The sample holds 15,000 to 20,000 clones, 65% to 80% seen once. The sequenced sample was lung tumor tissue. These receptors were collected from a human donor with non-small cell lung cancer.

The chain employs TRBV5-8 and TRBJ1-1, with D unclear. The CDR3 has 15 amino acids. Germline loops: CDR1 SGHTS, CDR2 YDEGEE. Trimming removed 2 bases from V and 1 base from J, with 12 bases in between. CDR3 bases: TGTGCCAGCAGCTTTAAGCAGGTGGGGAACACTGAAGCTTTCTTT. It specifies CASSFKQVGNTEAFF.

The CDR3 loop is CASSYGPNTEAFF. Written as DNA, the CDR3 is TGTGCCAGCAGTTATGGGCCGAACACTGAAGCTTTCTTT. This rearrangement joins TRBV6-6 to TRBJ1-1, with unresolved D. This CDR3 comprises 13 residues. Germline CDR1 is MNHNY and CDR2 is SVGAGI (reference sequence). V was cut by 3 bases and J by 1 base, with 6 bases left in between.

This rearrangement joins TRBV6-5 to TRBJ2-3, with a possible D match to TRBD2 (5 bases). The CDR3 spans 14 residues. Trimming left V 6 bases short and J 4 bases short, with 14 bases between. Germline V CDR1 and CDR2: MNHEY, SVGAGI. The CDR3 sequence: CASSRLRGSDTQYF. CDR3 nucleotide sequence: TGTGCCAGCAGCCGACTACGTGGGTCAGATACGCAGTATTTT.

The chain combines TRBV13 with TRBJ2-1; D is unresolved. The CDR3 has 12 residues. The germline V gene has CDR1 PRHDT and CDR2 FYEKMQ (reference sequence). V was clipped by 4 bases and J by 16 bases, with 17 bases between them. The CDR3 reads CASSSLVGIPFF. Written as DNA, the CDR3 is TGTGCCAGCAGCTCCCTCGTGGGGATCCCCTTCTTC.

The chain uses TRBV6-1 and TRBJ1-3; D gene ambiguous. CDR3 length equals 11 residues. Germline assignment: CDR1 MNHNS and CDR2 SASEGT. Trimming cost V 5 bases and J 7 bases, with 6 bases left between them. The CDR3 nucleotides are TGTGCCAGCAGTCTGGGGAACACCATATATTTT. It is translated as CASSLGNTIYF.

This clone was seen a handful of times. The V and J genes are TRBV21-1 and TRBJ1-5; the DNA was not used to check the table's D call, TRBD1. TRBV21-1 is termed a pseudogene. The CDR3 is 15 residues long. The CDR3: CASSPRDRGNQPQHF. The CDR3 nucleotides read TGTGCCAGCAGCCCCCGGGACAGGGGCAATCAGCCCCAGCATTTT.

This clone was counted once. This rearrangement joins TRBV5-4 to TRBJ2-3; 14 bases match TRBD2. Germline V gene sequence: CDR1 SGHNT, CDR2 YYREEE (reference sequence). This CDR3 is built from 15 residues. With V trimmed by 8 bases and J by 4 bases, 6 bases remained unmatched. This CDR3 reads CASRLAGGRADTQYF. CDR3 coding DNA: TGTGCCAGTCGACTAGCGGGAGGGAGGGCAGATACGCAGTATTTT.

This chain uses TRBV30 with TRBJ1-4; 8 positions agree with TRBD1. The CDR3 has 14 residues. The ends lost 4 bases at V and 0 bases at J; junction bases unmatched: 1. Germline V lookup: CDR1 GTSNPN, CDR2 SVGIG (reference sequence). Here the CDR3 DNA reads TGTGCCTGGACCAGGGGGCCAACTAATGAAAAACTGTTTTTT. Translation: CAWTRGPTNEKLFF.

DNA of the CDR3: TGTGCCATCAGTGAATATGGAGTCTACGAGCAGTACTTC. It encodes CAISEYGVYEQYF. J is TRBJ2-7 and V is TRBV10-3; no definite D call. This CDR3 is built from 13 residues. Germline CDR1 is ENHRY and CDR2 is SYGVKD. Trimming removed 3 bases at V and 3 bases at J, with 9 bases between.

The rearrangement joins TRBV30 to TRBJ2-2; a possible D gene is TRBD2 (5 bases). This CDR3 is 17 amino acids long. Trimming removed 0 bases at V and 2 bases at J, with 16 bases between. CDR1 GTSNPN and CDR2 SVGIG come from the germline V gene (reference sequence). CDR3 loop: CAWSVSRTFLNTGELFF. CDR3 bases: TGTGCCTGGAGTGTATCCCGGACTTTCCTAAACACCGGGGAGCTGTTTTTT. Filled out from reference TRBV30 and TRBJ2-2, the complete variable domain reads SQTIHQWPATLVQPVGSPLSLECTVEGTSNPNLYWYRQAAGRGLQLLFYSVGIGQISSEVPQNLSASRPQDRQFILSSKKLLLSDSGFYLCAWSVSRTFLNTGELFFGEGSRLTVL.

The V call is TRBV30, the J call TRBJ2-7; 8 bases match TRBD2. The J segment lost 3 bases and the V segment lost 1 base, leaving 8 bases of the junction unmatched. From germline, CDR1 is GTSNPN and CDR2 SVGIG (reference sequence). This CDR3 spans 15 amino acids. The CDR3 region is CAWSARGSGIYEQYF. The CDR3 coding sequence is TGTGCCTGGAGTGCACGGGGTAGCGGGATCTACGAGCAGTACTTC.

This chain's CDR3 is CASSPPGLADASTDTQYF. Here the CDR3 DNA reads TGTGCCAGCAGCCCCCCCGGACTAGCGGATGCTAGCACAGATACGCAGTATTTT. The genes are TRBV14 and TRBJ2-3, with TRBD2 identical over 10 bases. Germline-derived CDR1 and CDR2 are SGHDN and FVKESK. V trimming: 4 bases; J trimming: 0 bases; junction bases outside the gene matches: 10. This CDR3 is built from 18 residues.

The chain has TRBV11-2 and TRBJ1-2; 7 bases align to TRBD1. Per germline, CDR1 SGHAT and CDR2 FQNNGV. V lost 8 bases, J lost 4 bases, and 22 bases stayed unmatched. The CDR3 sequence is 18 residues long. The CDR3 here is CASSLGGFSATGTYGYTF. The CDR3 DNA follows: TGTGCCAGCTCGCTCGGAGGGTTCTCGGCGACAGGGACCTATGGCTACACCTTC.

About this clone: The identical CDR3 is also encoded by other nucleotide sequences in the sample. The genes are TRBV20-1 and TRBJ2-5; D perhaps matches TRBD2 (5 bases). The V gene's germline CDR1 is DFQATT and CDR2 SNEGSKA (reference sequence). Between the trimmed V and J ends, which lost 6 bases and 5 bases, there was a span of 10 bases. The CDR3 length is 11 residues. In nucleotides, the CDR3 is TGCAGTGCGAGACTACTCGAGACCCAGTACTTC. Protein: CSARLLETQYF.

The V call is TRBV4-3, the J call TRBJ2-1; D is possibly TRBD2 (6 bases). Trimming stripped 1 base from V and 5 bases from J, with 18 bases between. This CDR3 has 17 residues. Germline lookup yields CDR1 LGHNA and CDR2 YSLEER. Here the CDR3 DNA reads TGCGCCAGCAGCCAAGGTCCCCACGGGAGTAGGGACAATGAGCAGTTCTTC. Encoded protein: CASSQGPHGSRDNEQFF.

The chain recombines TRBV5-1 with TRBJ2-2, with 10 bases matching TRBD2. The ends lost 1 base at V and 7 bases at J; junction bases unmatched: 7. Germline CDR1 is SGHRS and CDR2 is YFSETQ. CDR3 length: 16 residues. CDR3 sequence (DNA): TGCGCCAGCAGCTTGAACCCTAGCGGGGGAAGCGGGGAGCTGTTTTTT. This sequence encodes CASSLNPSGGSGELFF.

The rearrangement uses TRBV9 and TRBJ2-1; 11 positions match TRBD2. The CDR3 runs to 16 residues. Germline V gives CDR1 SGDLS, CDR2 YYNGEE. V trimming: 3 bases; J trimming: 6 bases; junction bases outside the gene matches: 8. The CDR3 loop reads CASSAARLAGTNEQFF. In DNA, the CDR3 is TGTGCCAGCAGCGCCGCCCGACTAGCGGGGACCAATGAGCAGTTCTTC. The full variable domain, its missing parts supplied by reference TRBV9 and TRBJ2-1, is DSGVTQTPKHLITATGQRVTLRCSPRSGDLSVYWYQQSLDQGLQFLIQYYNGEERAKGNILERFSAQQFPDLHSELNLSSLELGDSALYFCASSAARLAGTNEQFFGPGTRLTVL.

The J gene is TRBJ2-2, the V gene TRBV5-1, with D perhaps matching TRBD1 or TRBD2 (6 bases each). Trimming took 0 bases from V and 3 from J, leaving 12 bases between them. The CDR3 is 16 amino acids. Germline V CDR1 and CDR2: SGHRS, YFSETQ. CDR3 DNA sequence: TGCGCCAGCAGCTTGGGTGGGGGGCTCGACACCGGGGAGCTGTTTTTT. Translated, it gives CASSLGGGLDTGELFF.

The gene calls are TRBV28 and TRBJ1-2; D unclear. The CDR3 covers 13 residues. Per the germline V gene, CDR1 is MDHEN and CDR2 is SYDVKM. V lost 3 bases to trimming and J lost 8 bases, with 13 bases between them. The CDR3 loop reads CASSFDGVWGYTF. For the CDR3, the DNA is TGTGCCAGCAGTTTTGACGGCGTGTGGGGCTACACCTTC.

The chain links TRBV6-1 to TRBJ2-3, with 10 bases aligning to TRBD2. CDR3 length equals 19 residues. The V gene's germline CDR1 is MNHNS and CDR2 SASEGT. The V and J ends lost 4 bases and 3 bases, in that order; junction bases with no gene match: 16. The CDR3 DNA follows: TGTGCCAGCAGTGCCCGGCTAGCGGGAGAGTTAACGGGAACAGATACGCAGTATTTT. Its protein product is CASSARLAGELTGTDTQYF.

The V and J genes are TRBV30 and TRBJ1-5, with D possibly TRBD1 on 5 matching bases. Germline loops: CDR1 GTSNPN, CDR2 SVGIG (reference sequence). Trimming left V 3 bases short and J 4 bases short, with 13 bases between. The CDR3 extends over 14 amino acids. CDR3 residues: CAWSPGDPNQPQHF. CDR3 in DNA: TGTGCCTGGAGCCCTGGGGACCCGAATCAGCCCCAGCATTTT.